This is a list of T cell receptor beta chains from one sample in a study of identical twins. TCRdb processed the 5' RACE reads anew with MiXCR; each CDR3 protein has one entry. Of 1.5 million to 2 million distinct CDR3 sequences in the sample, more than 30% were seen once. Sequencing input: cord blood. These receptors were obtained from a newborn girl in good health. CDR3s include the opening cysteine and the closing phenylalanine or tryptophan. The order of the fields is clone size, J gene, D gene, V gene, CDR3 protein, CDR3 DNA. A D gene is named only where the DNA matches it firmly. Rows may omit the clone size; those that give it use once, few, many or a size class.

size: NA; J: TRBJ2-7; D: NA; V: TRBV20-1; CDR3: CSATPRSGYEQYF; DNA: TGCAGTGCTACCCCCAGGTCGGGCTACGAGCAGTACTTC
size: NA; J: TRBJ2-7; D: NA; V: TRBV18; CDR3: CASSPARVGSYEQYF; DNA: TGTGCCAGCTCACCAGCCAGGGTAGGATCCTACGAGCAGTACTTC
size: few; J: TRBJ2-1; D: TRBD1; V: TRBV27; CDR3: CASSPGQGALGNEQFF; DNA: TGTGCCAGCAGTCCCGGACAGGGGGCGCTTGGGAATGAGCAGTTCTTC
size: NA; J: TRBJ2-7; D: NA; V: TRBV6-5; CDR3: CASSYFRESPYEQYF; DNA: TGTGCCAGCAGTTACTTCCGGGAGTCCCCCTACGAGCAGTACTTC
size: NA; J: TRBJ2-3; D: NA; V: TRBV6-1; CDR3: CASSARSRTDTQYF; DNA: TGTGCCAGCAGTGCTCGGTCCAGGACAGATACGCAGTATTTT
size: few; J: TRBJ2-3; D: NA; V: TRBV9; CDR3: CASSVAPSGRGGTQYF; DNA: TGTGCCAGCAGCGTAGCTCCGAGCGGGCGGGGCGGGACGCAGTATTTT
size: few; J: TRBJ2-3; D: TRBD2; V: TRBV6-5; CDR3: CASSYRLAGASDTQYF; DNA: TGTGCCAGCAGTTACAGGCTAGCGGGAGCGTCAGATACGCAGTATTTT
size: NA; J: TRBJ2-7; D: TRBD1; V: TRBV7-2; CDR3: CASSWDRGSYGQYF; DNA: TGTGCCAGCAGTTGGGACAGGGGCTCCTACGGGCAGTACTTC
size: many; J: TRBJ2-3; D: NA; V: TRBV3-1; CDR3: CASSQVGVATDTQYF; DNA: TGTGCCAGCAGCCAAGTTGGGGTAGCGACAGATACGCAGTATTTT
size: NA; J: TRBJ1-5; D: NA; V: TRBV20-1; CDR3: CSARPTWTQPQHF; DNA: TGCAGTGCTAGACCGACGTGGACGCAGCCCCAGCATTTT
size: few; J: TRBJ2-7; D: NA; V: TRBV5-6; CDR3: CASSFSPDLSSYEQYF; DNA: TGTGCCAGCAGCTTTTCACCTGACCTTAGCTCCTACGAGCAGTACTTC
size: few; J: TRBJ2-2; D: NA; V: TRBV20-1; CDR3: CSATHTALNTGELFF; DNA: TGCAGTGCTACGCACACTGCCCTTAACACCGGGGAGCTGTTTTTT
size: NA; J: TRBJ2-2; D: NA; V: TRBV7-9; CDR3: CASKGANTGELFF; DNA: TGTGCCAGCAAAGGCGCGAACACCGGGGAGCTGTTTTTT
size: few; J: TRBJ1-4; D: NA; V: TRBV5-1; CDR3: CASSWEGGKLFF; DNA: TGCGCCAGCAGCTGGGAGGGGGGGAAACTGTTTTTT
size: NA; J: TRBJ2-7; D: TRBD1; V: TRBV27; CDR3: CASSSSADRGSRNEQYF; DNA: TGTGCCAGCAGTTCCTCGGCCGACAGGGGGTCTCGCAATGAGCAGTACTTC
size: few; J: TRBJ1-2; D: NA; V: TRBV20-1; CDR3: CSARAVTANYGYTF; DNA: TGCAGTGCTAGGGCGGTGACCGCTAACTATGGCTACACCTTC
size: NA; J: TRBJ2-5; D: NA; V: TRBV6-1; CDR3: CASSEDSGQETQYF; DNA: TGTGCCAGCAGTGAGGATTCGGGGCAAGAGACCCAGTACTTC
size: NA; J: TRBJ2-7; D: TRBD2; V: TRBV27; CDR3: CASSPTVLAGGYEQYF; DNA: TGTGCCAGCAGTCCGACAGTCCTAGCGGGAGGCTACGAGCAGTACTTC
size: once; J: TRBJ2-3; D: TRBD2; V: TRBV4-2; CDR3: CASSLTSRLAGGGDTQYF; DNA: TGTGCCAGCAGCCTAACCTCCCGACTAGCGGGAGGAGGAGATACGCAGTATTTT
size: NA; J: TRBJ2-1; D: NA; V: TRBV3-1; CDR3: CASSQGEVNTYNEQFF; DNA: TGTGCCAGCAGCCAAGGCGAGGTCAACACCTACAATGAGCAGTTCTTC
size: few; J: TRBJ2-3; D: TRBD2; V: TRBV6-5; CDR3: CASSYTGLAREDTQYF; DNA: TGTGCCAGCAGTTACACCGGACTAGCGAGGGAAGATACGCAGTATTTT
size: few; J: TRBJ1-6; D: NA; V: TRBV21-1; CDR3: CASSKADRGRDSPLHF; DNA: TGTGCCAGCAGCAAAGCTGACAGGGGGCGCGATTCACCCCTCCACTTT
size: NA; J: TRBJ1-2; D: TRBD1; V: TRBV25-1; CDR3: CASSEGQWGYGYTF; DNA: TGTGCCAGCAGTGAGGGACAGTGGGGCTATGGCTACACCTTC
size: NA; J: TRBJ2-3; D: TRBD2; V: TRBV28; CDR3: CASRGGFADTQYF; DNA: TGTGCCAGCAGGGGGGGGTTCGCAGATACGCAGTATTTT
size: few; J: TRBJ2-2; D: NA; V: TRBV11-2; CDR3: CASSAGGTISGELFF; DNA: TGTGCCAGCAGCGCAGGGGGGACTATTTCGGGGGAGCTGTTTTTT
size: NA; J: TRBJ2-1; D: NA; V: TRBV20-1; CDR3: CSAMRVSSYNEQFF; DNA: TGCAGTGCTATGAGGGTCAGCTCCTACAATGAGCAGTTCTTC
size: NA; J: TRBJ2-3; D: NA; V: TRBV7-9; CDR3: CASSGRLVTQYF; DNA: TGTGCCAGCAGCGGCAGACTAGTGACGCAGTATTTT
size: NA; J: TRBJ2-3; D: TRBD1; V: TRBV20-1; CDR3: CSARFDRVIENTQYF; DNA: TGCAGTGCTAGGTTTGACAGGGTTATAGAAAATACGCAGTATTTT
size: few; J: TRBJ2-7; D: NA; V: TRBV29-1; CDR3: CSAHRGPLDEQYF; DNA: TGCAGCGCGCACAGAGGGCCCCTCGACGAGCAGTACTTC
size: NA; J: TRBJ2-7; D: NA; V: TRBV20-1; CDR3: CSASSYRDGGYEQYF; DNA: TGCAGTGCTAGTTCCTACCGGGACGGAGGCTACGAGCAGTACTTC
size: NA; J: TRBJ2-7; D: NA; V: TRBV4-1; CDR3: CASSLEGRLPYEQYF; DNA: TGCGCCAGCTCGCTTGAGGGACGACTTCCCTACGAGCAGTACTTC
size: NA; J: TRBJ2-1; D: NA; V: TRBV12-3/TRBV12-4; CDR3: CASSQDCSYSEQFF; DNA: TGTGCCAGCAGTCAGGACTGTTCCTACAGTGAGCAGTTCTTC
size: many; J: TRBJ2-3; D: NA; V: TRBV4-2; CDR3: CASSQVMTDTQYF; DNA: TGTGCCAGCAGCCAAGTCATGACAGATACGCAGTATTTT
size: NA; J: TRBJ2-1; D: NA; V: TRBV7-2; CDR3: CASSLDPSLGGGQFF; DNA: TGTGCCAGCAGCTTAGATCCTAGCTTGGGGGGTGGGCAGTTCTTC
size: NA; J: TRBJ2-7; D: TRBD2; V: TRBV7-2; CDR3: CASSAGENPYEQYF; DNA: TGTGCCAGCAGCGCGGGGGAAAATCCCTACGAGCAGTACTTC